The T cell receptor (beta chain) described here comes from a study of control samples from healthy donors and cancer patients. Germline values: CDR1 SGHNT, CDR2 YYREEE (reference sequence). There are 13 residues in the CDR3. V was clipped by 6 bases and J by 2 bases; unmatched bases: 1. The assay was immunoSEQ multiplex PCR, and TCRdb's table has in-frame clones only and misses some. The table includes more than 100,000 clones, approximately 89% detected once. This receptor was identified in a man between 18 and 35 years old in good health. The chain employs TRBV5-4 and TRBJ1-3, with TRBD1 matching over 8 bases. Sequencing used blood. This CDR3 is CASTQGAGNTIYF. The CDR3 DNA follows: TGTGCCAGCACACAGGGGGCTGGAAACACCATATATTTT.